This entry describes one T cell receptor (beta chain). It has no known antigen specificity. No qualities accompany the bases; no much larger clone lies one base away. Enrolling through a virtual design, the prospective study's participants ranged in age from roughly 18 to 100 years and lived across around 25 United States geographic areas. In the prospective study, participants were assigned to cohorts based on the clinical history participants reported in a screening survey and a study questionnaire. Recovered participants in ImmuneRACE Cohort 3 were defined as having two consecutive negative NP/OP PCR tests, clearance from a healthcare professional, or resolution of symptoms. In the prospective study, mobile phlebotomists collected whole blood, serum and a nasopharyngeal or oropharyngeal swab from each participant. Additional blood draws and questionnaires over an approximately two-month period could optionally be provided by prospective study participants. Before DNA extraction, blood samples from the prospective study were shipped at room temperature or frozen.

Compared with germline, V lacks 1 base and J lacks 9 bases; bases without a gene match: 9. CDR3 length: 14 amino acids, cysteine to phenylalanine. CDR3 DNA only is kept here, 42 bases in frame from base 1. CDR1 and CDR2, looked up from the germline V gene (reference sequence), are SSHAT and FNYEAQ. The immunoSEQ Assay, a bias-controlled multiplex PCR, was used to amplify TCRbeta CDR3 regions from genomic DNA. The authors' pipeline ran thus. The number of nucleated cells in each sample was estimated from the amplification of reference gene primers within the assay. Sequence reads were collapsed and filtered to measure the absolute abundance of every unique TCRbeta CDR3 rearrangement. For each sample, productive Simpson clonality was calculated by taking the square root of Simpson's diversity index across productive rearrangements. The source is immuneACCESS, and TCRdb retained only in-frame sequences with V and J called. Part of the clones is not carried over; for the studies checked, unresolved V genes explain less than half of this, and the remainder is unexplained. The V and J calls and the clone size are those of that table, but D and trimming were determined from the DNA. Present in this sample are around 150,000 clones, roughly 80% of which were seen just once. The ten largest clones add up to roughly 9.6% of the sample.

This sample is part of a study of blood T cell repertoires in COVID-19 (TCRdb year 2020). For context, the study as a whole: Collaborator samples came from the United States, Italy and Spain and covered acute and convalescent phases of COVID-19. The material from the prospective study consisted of cDNA or gDNA derived from T cells, B-cell-depleted T cells, or PBMCs. Subjects who had been exposed to COVID-19, were actively infected with it, or had recovered from it provided the deeply sampled blood TCRbeta repertoires that made up the dataset. The repertoires were made available in a free public database intended to serve as a resource for research on the immune response to SARS-CoV-2. Samples came from the ongoing ImmuneRACE study (first 160 participants) plus 1,254 subjects from 6 global collaborators. The sample metadata nearly always contained a de-identified subject ID, COVID-19 status, age in years and sex. Where available, HLA class I and class II types were taken from metadata supplied by the sample provider and were not determined by assay-based typing. The paper as a whole reports these results and caveats: How much clinical and demographic metadata was included differed by source and by participant, and the metadata was provided uncurated.

The receptor was isolated from a man in his fifties who had recovered from COVID-19. The chain links TRBV7-7 with TRBJ2-7; 7 bases in the junction line up with TRBD1. The specimen was PBMCs or T cells enriched from blood (not recorded which). The DNA sequence is given as TGTGCCAGCAGCTTAGTGGGACAGAGCTACTGGCAGTACTTC. Protein translation: CASSLVGQSYWQYF.